This T cell receptor beta chain was recovered during a study of cytomegalovirus exposure and HLA in healthy donors. Study-level points and caveats: Three CMV-associated chains proved CMV antigen-specific in vitro.

Trimming removed 5 bases from V and 4 bases from J; junction bases left unmatched: 2. The CDR3 spans 14 residues. Germline V CDR1 and CDR2: SEHNR, FQNEAQ (reference sequence). Details on this clone: Its specificity is unknown.

The PCR employed 60 Vbeta primers together with 13 Jbeta primers. Data came from immunoSEQ multiplex PCR; TCRdb stores just in-frame clones and leaves some out. The top ten hold about 0.63% of the sample, which has around 200,000 clones, 80% seen once. The rearrangement links TRBV7-9 to TRBJ2-7, with TRBD2 matching 13 bases. This TCR derives from a boy aged 10-17 years in good health and CMV-seronegative. What was sequenced was PBMCs. This chain's CDR3 is CASSPGLAGYEQYF. The CDR3 DNA reads TGTGCCAGCAGCCCGGGACTAGCGGGATACGAGCAGTACTTC.